Following are 15 T cell receptor beta chains from one sample sequenced in a study of blood T cells in healthy people across ages. A second about 6 to 12 cycle PCR used barcoded and J-beta primers. Using its own MiXCR run on the 5' RACE reads, TCRdb lists one record per CDR3 protein. There are about 800,000 distinct CDR3 sequences in the sample; about 25% occur only once, and more than 3% lies in the top ten. This same sample was also part of a study on T cells of mothers and their children.

The sample taken for sequencing was blood. The receptors here all came from a boy under 18 in good health.

The J gene is TRBJ2-1, the V gene TRBV6-4, with TRBD1 matching over 8 bases. In germline, CDR1 is MRHNA, CDR2 SNTAGT. The CDR3 has 15 residues. The ends lost 4 bases at V and 9 bases at J; junction bases unmatched: 11. The CDR3 region is CASSATQGARSEQFF. The CDR3 coding sequence is TGTGCCAGCAGTGCTACCCAGGGGGCCAGGAGTGAGCAGTTCTTC.

The rearrangement uses TRBV30 and TRBJ1-1; the match to TRBD1 covers 10 bases. CDR1 and CDR2 from the germline V gene are GTSNPN and SVGIG (reference sequence). Germline trimming cut 7 bases from V and 4 bases from J; bases unmatched to any gene: 6. The CDR3 covers 13 residues. CDR3 loop: CASRGTGATEAFF. The CDR3 DNA is TGTGCCTCGCGAGGGACAGGGGCCACTGAAGCTTTCTTT. Full variable domain (rest looked up from reference TRBV30 and TRBJ1-1): SQTIHQWPATLVQPVGSPLSLECTVEGTSNPNLYWYRQAAGRGLQLLFYSVGIGQISSEVPQNLSASRPQDRQFILSSKKLLLSDSGFYLCASRGTGATEAFFGQGTRLTVV.

This clonotype was counted only a few times. The V gene is TRBV27, the J gene TRBJ2-5; the match to TRBD1 covers 7 bases. The J call may be incorrect, as the DNA end agrees better with TRBJ2-1. CDR1 is MNHEY, CDR2 SMNVEV, per germline (reference sequence). The CDR3 has 16 residues. DNA of the CDR3: TGTGCCAGCAGTCCTACCCCGGGACAGCGCGCAAATGAGCAGTTCTTC. Translated: CASSPTPGQRANEQFF.

The chain uses TRBV9 and TRBJ2-7, with TRBD1 matching 8 bases. Germline CDR1 reads SGDLS; CDR2 reads YYNGEE. Trimming removed 3 bases from V and 0 bases from J; junction bases left unmatched: 8. This CDR3 contains 16 residues. The DNA for the CDR3 is TGTGCCAGCAGCGCCACCGGGACAGGAGCCTCCTACGAGCAGTACTTC. Protein product: CASSATGTGASYEQYF.

This clonotype was counted only a few times. The chain couples TRBV9 to TRBJ1-3; TRBD1 matches 12 bases. The CDR3 extends over 19 amino acids. Trimming cost V 1 base and J 0 bases; bases outside gene matches: 8. Germline-derived CDR1 and CDR2 are SGDLS and YYNGEE. Here the CDR3 DNA reads TGTGCCAGCAGCGTAAAGGGACAGGGGGCTCAAGACTCTGGAAACACCATATATTTT. It encodes CASSVKGQGAQDSGNTIYF.

The V gene is TRBV24-1, the J gene TRBJ2-3; unclear D gene. The CDR3 is made up of 13 amino acids. V gave up 8 bases and J gave up 0 bases, with 8 bases separating them. Germline V lookup: CDR1 KGHDR, CDR2 SFDVKD. The CDR3 sequence is CATKAFSTDTQYF. The CDR3 DNA reads TGTGCCACCAAGGCGTTTAGCACAGATACGCAGTATTTT.

The V gene is TRBV7-9, the J gene TRBJ2-2; TRBD1 matches 8 bases. Germline V gene data show CDR1 as SEHNR and CDR2 as FQNEAQ (reference sequence). The CDR3 is made up of 16 amino acids. V lost 1 base and J lost 0; bases outside the gene matches: 1. The CDR3 nucleotides are TGTGCCAGCAGCTTAGAACAGGGGGCGAACACCGGGGAGCTGTTTTTT. Protein: CASSLEQGANTGELFF. Complete variable domain (other parts from reference TRBV7-9 and TRBJ2-2): DTGVSQNPRHKITKRGQNVTFRCDPISEHNRLYWYRQTLGQGPEFLTYFQNEAQLEKSRLLSDRFSAERPKGSFSTLEIQRTEQGDSAMYLCASSLEQGANTGELFFGEGSRLTVL.

The genes are TRBV30 and TRBJ2-3, with TRBD2 as a possible D gene (6 bases). V lost 1 base and J 1 base, leaving 9 bases between the germline ends. The CDR3 has 14 amino acids. In germline, CDR1 is GTSNPN, CDR2 SVGIG (reference sequence). The CDR3 region is CAWSEGGGTDTQYF. As DNA, the CDR3 is TGTGCCTGGAGTGAGGGCGGGGGCACAGATACGCAGTATTTT. Drawing the rest from reference TRBV30 and TRBJ2-3, the complete variable domain is SQTIHQWPATLVQPVGSPLSLECTVEGTSNPNLYWYRQAAGRGLQLLFYSVGIGQISSEVPQNLSASRPQDRQFILSSKKLLLSDSGFYLCAWSEGGGTDTQYFGPGTRLTVL.

The chain couples TRBV7-9 to TRBJ1-2; 7 bases line up with TRBD1. Germline CDR1 is SEHNR and CDR2 is FQNEAQ (reference sequence). The V and J ends lost 5 bases and 8 bases, in that order; junction bases with no gene match: 11. The CDR3 loop spans 14 amino acids. CDR3 protein: CASSLTGPWEGYTF. CDR3 in DNA: TGTGCCAGCAGCCTGACAGGGCCCTGGGAGGGCTACACCTTC.

CDR3 nucleotide sequence: TGTGCCAGCAGTGACCTCCTAGCGCGGCATGAGACCCAGTACTTC. Its translation is CASSDLLARHETQYF. The chain combines TRBV6-2 or TRBV6-3 with TRBJ2-5; D perhaps matches TRBD2 (6 bases). The CDR3 has 15 residues. V shed 5 bases and J shed 5 bases, with 18 bases lying between them. Germline values: CDR1 MNHEY, CDR2 SVGEGT.

The J gene is TRBJ1-1, the V gene TRBV10-2, with 9 bases matching TRBD1. This CDR3 has 13 amino acids. The junction had 3 bases not matched to a gene; V was cut back by 7 bases and J by 3 bases. Germline-derived CDR1 and CDR2 are WSHSY and SAAADI. The CDR3 reads CASTTGGYTEAFF. In DNA form, the CDR3 reads TGCGCCAGCACGACAGGGGGTTACACTGAAGCTTTCTTT.

This clonotype showed up just a few times. The chain links TRBV7-9 to TRBJ1-2; D gene unclear. CDR3 size: 12 residues. Germline CDR1 SEHNR, CDR2 FQNEAQ (reference sequence). Trimming removed 6 bases from V and 7 bases from J, with 12 bases in between. CDR3 protein: CASRTRASGYTF. CDR3 sequence (DNA): TGTGCCAGCAGGACAAGGGCGTCTGGCTACACCTTC.

This clonotype was picked up a small number of times. The gene calls are TRBV6-2 or TRBV6-3 and TRBJ2-2; D ambiguous. Trimming took 0 bases from V and 0 from J, leaving 8 bases between them. The CDR3 has 16 amino acids. Germline CDR1 reads MNHEY; CDR2 reads SVGEGT. This CDR3 reads CASSYSRLTNTGELFF. The CDR3 nucleotides read TGTGCCAGCAGTTACTCGAGGTTAACGAACACCGGGGAGCTGTTTTTT.

The J gene is TRBJ2-7, the V gene TRBV6-2 or TRBV6-3; 8 bases fit TRBD2. CDR3 length: 15 amino acids. Germline assignment: CDR1 MNHEY and CDR2 SVGEGT. V shed 5 bases and J 4 bases; nucleotides not matched to a gene: 10. CDR3 loop: CASSTEAGEIYEQYF. DNA of the CDR3: TGTGCCAGCAGTACCGAAGCGGGAGAGATATACGAGCAGTACTTC.

There are a few counts of this clonotype. This CDR3 reads CATGGGGPYEQYF. The CDR3 nucleotides are TGTGCCACCGGAGGAGGGGGGCCCTACGAGCAGTACTTC. The chain uses TRBV15 and TRBJ2-5; D is possibly TRBD1 or TRBD2 (6 bases each). The J call may be in error: the DNA end matches TRBJ2-7 better. Per germline, CDR1 LNHNV and CDR2 YYDKDF (reference sequence). The CDR3 covers 13 residues.